The 7 T cell receptor beta chains below come from one sample, sequenced in a study of cytomegalovirus exposure and HLA in healthy donors. A multiplex PCR was run with 60 Vbeta primers and 13 Jbeta primers. Clones were read by immunoSEQ multiplex PCR, and TCRdb kept only the in-frame ones, dropping some. The sample records 200,000 or so clones, 65% to 80% being singletons. Sequencing was carried out using PBMCs. Source of these receptors: a girl aged 2 to 9 in good health and CMV-seronegative.

This clone was counted between two and nine times. This chain connects TRBV7-3 to TRBJ2-5; weak D call: TRBD2 (6 bases). The V end was cut by 5 bases, the J end by 3 bases, with 22 bases between. CDR1 SGHTA and CDR2 FQGTGA come from the germline V gene. This CDR3 contains 17 residues. DNA of the CDR3: TGTGCCAGCAGCCACCCGGGAGAAGGGAGCTCCAAAGAGACCCAGTACTTC. Protein product: CASSHPGEGSSKETQYF.

V gene TRBV29-1 combines with J gene TRBJ1-5; unclear D gene. Germline V lookup: CDR1 SQVTM, CDR2 ANQGSEA. The CDR3 sequence is 12 residues long. Trimming took off 6 bases at V and 7 bases at J, with 13 bases between the two ends. The CDR3: CSVGSVGQPQHF. Here the CDR3 DNA reads TGCAGCGTGGGGAGTGTGGGGCAGCCCCAGCATTTT.

The V and J genes are TRBV10-1 and TRBJ2-1, with TRBD2 identical over 7 bases. CDR3 length: 14 amino acids. CDR1 WNHNN and CDR2 SYGVQD come from the germline V gene (reference sequence). Germline trimming cut 4 bases from V and 2 bases from J; bases unmatched to any gene: 2. CDR3 in DNA: TGCGCCAGCAGTGGACTAGCTACCTACAATGAGCAGTTCTTC. It translates to CASSGLATYNEQFF.

As DNA, the CDR3 is TGTGCCAGCATTATCGGGGGACTCGGGAGGGGAGAGACCCAGTACTTC. Translated, it gives CASIIGGLGRGETQYF. This rearrangement joins TRBV7-9 to TRBJ2-5, with 8 bases matching TRBD2. CDR1 is SEHNR, CDR2 FQNEAQ, per germline (reference sequence). V shed 7 bases, J shed 4 bases, and the junction held 14 bases outside the gene matches. The CDR3 runs 16 residues. Combining the CDR3 with reference TRBV7-9 and TRBJ2-5 gives the whole variable domain DTGVSQNPRHKITKRGQNVTFRCDPISEHNRLYWYRQTLGQGPEFLTYFQNEAQLEKSRLLSDRFSAERPKGSFSTLEIQRTEQGDSAMYLCASIIGGLGRGETQYFGPGTRLLVL.

The J gene is TRBJ2-1, the V gene TRBV6-1; 12 bases are shared with TRBD2. Germline lookup yields CDR1 MNHNS and CDR2 SASEGT. Trimming cost V 0 bases and J 4 bases; bases outside gene matches: 1. The CDR3 contains 16 residues. For the CDR3, the DNA is TGTGCCAGCAGTGAAGCGCTAGCGGGGGGGTACAATGAGCAGTTCTTC. This encodes CASSEALAGGYNEQFF.

The chain links TRBV30 to TRBJ2-1; D is undetermined. Germline assignment: CDR1 GTSNPN and CDR2 SVGIG (reference sequence). The V gene lost 4 bases and the J gene lost 3 bases, with 19 bases spanning the gap. This CDR3 contains 16 residues. The CDR3 loop reads CAWTTGIPPHYNEQFF. CDR3 bases: TGTGCCTGGACCACGGGTATTCCCCCTCACTACAATGAGCAGTTCTTC.

This clone has a single count. The rearrangement uses TRBV10-1 and TRBJ1-5; unclear D gene. V lost 7 bases to trimming and J lost 4 bases, with 2 bases between them. Per germline, CDR1 WNHNN and CDR2 SYGVQD (reference sequence). The CDR3 length is 10 residues. CDR3 DNA: TGCGCCAGCACGAATCAGCCCCAGCATTTT. It is translated as CASTNQPQHF.